This T cell receptor (beta chain) was identified in a study of shared clonotypes between healthy human individuals. Study-wide results and caveats: Sharing across a few donors was seen in around 5.1% of naive CD4 clonotypes. What rarefaction showed was incomplete sorted-subset sequencing despite large depth.

Comments on this clone: The antigen remains undetermined. Within the sample, other DNA sequences also encode this same CDR3.

The CDR3 spans 15 residues. The J segment lost 2 bases and the V segment lost 6 bases, leaving 6 bases of the junction unmatched. CDR1 SGHVS and CDR2 FQNEAQ come from the germline V gene. CD8 cells classed as naive were CD45RO-negative and positively selected for CCR7, excluding terminally differentiated effector memory CD45RA+ cells. Method: immunoSEQ multiplex PCR; TCRdb's copy keeps in-frame clones and lacks some. Of about 2.2 million clones listed, roughly 95% are singletons. Source material: naive CD8+ T cells from PBMCs. This TCR came from a man between 18 and 29 years old in good health. Some clones in this sample may be carry-over from other donors' samples. The chain is built from TRBV7-8 and TRBJ2-1, with 8 nucleotides matching TRBD2. CDR3 sequence reads: CASSSSGSPYNEQFF. The CDR3 coding sequence is TGTGCCAGCAGTTCCAGCGGGAGCCCCTACAATGAGCAGTTCTTC.